One sample yielded the 24 T cell receptor beta chains listed below, sequenced in a study of T-cell memory formation after mild COVID-19. TCRdb fed the 5' RACE reads into MiXCR, producing one record per CDR3 protein. The table records about 140,000 distinct CDR3 sequences, under 25% of them present only once. The specimen was PBMCs or a T cell subset sorted from them (not recorded which). The receptors here all came from an adult woman who had mild COVID-19 (a few samples of this study predate the infection). Cell type and time point are not known.

The genes are TRBV5-6 and TRBJ2-1, with D maybe TRBD1 (7 bases). The germline CDR1 and CDR2 sequences are SGHDT and YYEEEE. Deletions cut 7 bases from V and 3 bases from J, with 11 bases between. The CDR3 has 13 residues. CDR3: CASGGGLYNEQFF. The DNA of the CDR3 is TGTGCCAGCGGAGGGGGCCTCTACAATGAGCAGTTCTTC.

The J gene is TRBJ2-7, the V gene TRBV20-1; weak D call: TRBD1 (5 bases). V was pared by 4 bases and J by 0 bases, with 13 bases between. This CDR3 is 14 amino acids long. Per the germline V gene, CDR1 is DFQATT and CDR2 is SNEGSKA (reference sequence). Here the CDR3 reads CSAKGQLTSYEQYF. CDR3 nucleotides: TGCAGTGCTAAGGGGCAGTTAACCTCCTACGAGCAGTACTTC.

Here the CDR3 DNA reads TGCAGTGTTACCGAAACTAATGTGGGGACCCAGTACTTC. Amino acid sequence: CSVTETNVGTQYF. This chain uses TRBV20-1 with TRBJ2-5; D ambiguous. The CDR3 extends over 13 amino acids. Per germline, CDR1 DFQATT and CDR2 SNEGSKA (reference sequence). V lost 7 bases, J lost 7 bases, and 19 bases lay in between.

The genes are TRBV7-3 and TRBJ2-2; no clear D. Deletions cut 4 bases from V and 5 bases from J, with 11 bases between. CDR1 is SGHTA and CDR2 is FQGTGA in the germline V gene. The CDR3 contains 14 residues. Here the CDR3 DNA reads TGTGCCAGCAGCTCCGGGCCTCGGACCGGGGAGCTGTTTTTT. Residues: CASSSGPRTGELFF.

The chain uses TRBV29-1 and TRBJ2-5; weak D call: TRBD2 (6 bases). This CDR3 is 14 amino acids long. Germline CDR1 reads SQVTM; CDR2 reads ANQGSEA. The V end was cut by 5 bases, the J end by 7 bases, with 20 bases between. The CDR3 reads CSVTTAGPLRTQYF. Written as DNA, the CDR3 is TGCAGCGTTACCACCGCGGGACCCCTGAGGACCCAGTACTTC.

A note on this clonotype: At one of its ends the junction is not consistent with the germline gene, which may arise from a read error. The chain uses TRBV7-9 and TRBJ1-4; D perhaps matches TRBD1 (5 bases). Germline-derived CDR1 and CDR2 are SEHNR and FQNEAQ (reference sequence). The length of the CDR3 is 13 residues. The CDR3 DNA sequence: TGTGCCAGCAGCCCCGAAGGGGACGCCCGACAAATTTTT. Protein: CASSPEGDARQIF.

The V and J genes are TRBV11-1 and TRBJ2-2; 9 bases are a match to TRBD1. This CDR3 has 17 amino acids. CDR1 is SGHAT, CDR2 FQDESV, per germline (reference sequence). J lost 0 bases, V lost 5 bases, and 7 bases had no gene match. Here the CDR3 reads CASSHLQGASNTGELFF. CDR3 coding DNA: TGTGCCAGCAGCCACTTACAGGGGGCCTCGAACACCGGGGAGCTGTTTTTT.

CDR3 amino acids: CASSQVLVNTEAFF. CDR3 sequence (DNA): TGTGCCAGCAGCCAAGTACTGGTGAACACTGAAGCTTTCTTT. V is TRBV3-1 and J is TRBJ1-1; D unresolved. The CDR3 is 14 amino acids. The V gene's germline CDR1 is LGHDT and CDR2 YNNKEL (reference sequence). Trimming took 1 base from V and 0 from J, leaving 6 bases between them.

This chain connects TRBV19 to TRBJ1-1; 7 nucleotides match TRBD1. The germline V gene encodes CDR1 LNHDA and CDR2 SQIVND (reference sequence). The J segment lost 2 bases and the V segment lost 7 bases, leaving 7 bases of the junction unmatched. CDR3 length equals 14 residues. This chain's CDR3 is CASNRGGGNTEAFF. The CDR3 bases are TGTGCCAGTAACAGAGGAGGGGGCAACACTGAAGCTTTCTTT. The full variable domain, with the rest looked up from reference TRBV19 and TRBJ1-1, is DGGITQSPKYLFRKEGQNVTLSCEQNLNHDAMYWYRQDPGQGLRLIYYSQIVNDFQKGDIAEGYSVSREKKESFPLTVTSAQKNPTAFYLCASNRGGGNTEAFFGQGTRLTVV.

This clonotype has ten or more counts. The J gene is TRBJ2-7, the V gene TRBV7-9, with a possible D match to TRBD2 (6 bases). Germline V gene data show CDR1 as SEHNR and CDR2 as FQNEAQ (reference sequence). The length of the CDR3 is 16 residues. The germline V and J ends were trimmed by 1 base and 6 bases, with 19 bases remaining between them. CDR3 coding DNA: TGTGCCAGCAGCTTAGTGGAGGGGCCCTCCCATCGCGAGCAGTACTTC. Residues: CASSLVEGPSHREQYF.

This rearrangement joins TRBV7-9 to TRBJ2-5, with D perhaps given as TRBD1 or TRBD2 (6 bases each). CDR3 length: 13 amino acids. CDR1 is SEHNR, CDR2 FQNEAQ, per germline (reference sequence). Trimming took 2 bases from V and 3 from J, leaving 7 bases between them. CDR3 amino acids: CASSLRGEETQYF. The CDR3 bases are TGTGCCAGCAGCTTAAGGGGGGAAGAGACCCAGTACTTC.

This clonotype has ten or more counts. The rearrangement joins TRBV12-3 or TRBV12-4 to TRBJ2-5; perhaps TRBD2 as D (5 bases). The CDR3 contains 13 residues. V lost 1 base, J lost 5 bases, and 8 bases lay in between. CDR3 in amino acids: CASSLGGKETQYF. For the CDR3, the DNA is TGTGCCAGCAGTTTAGGAGGGAAGGAGACCCAGTACTTC.

The chain carries TRBV5-1 and TRBJ2-1; 8 nucleotides match TRBD2. This CDR3 contains 14 residues. J lost 6 bases, V lost 3 bases, and 5 bases had no gene match. CDR1 SGHRS and CDR2 YFSETQ come from the germline V gene. Written as DNA, the CDR3 is TGCGCCAGCAGCTCGACGACTAGCGCCAATGAGCAGTTCTTC. Encoded protein: CASSSTTSANEQFF.

This clonotype showed up just a few times. The CDR3: CAWSGRAPWIYEQYF. In nucleotides, the CDR3 is TGTGCCTGGAGTGGACGGGCGCCCTGGATCTACGAGCAGTACTTC. This chain connects TRBV30 to TRBJ2-7; no definite D call. V lost 1 base and J 3 bases, leaving 16 bases between the germline ends. The germline V gene encodes CDR1 GTSNPN and CDR2 SVGIG (reference sequence). There are 15 residues in the CDR3.

V gene TRBV15 combines with J gene TRBJ1-1, with 7 bases fitting TRBD1. CDR3 length: 16 amino acids. Trimming cost V 4 bases and J 0 bases; bases outside gene matches: 8. In germline, CDR1 is LNHNV, CDR2 YYDKDF (reference sequence). CDR3 region: CATSIPGQFMNTEAFF. Here the CDR3 DNA reads TGTGCCACCAGCATACCGGGACAGTTCATGAACACTGAAGCTTTCTTT.

The chain joins TRBV30 to TRBJ1-1; no clear D. Trimming removed 4 bases at V and 0 bases at J, with 12 bases between. The length of the CDR3 is 14 residues. Germline CDR1 is GTSNPN and CDR2 is SVGIG (reference sequence). Here the CDR3 DNA reads TGTGCCTGGAAACTCCCGGCCTTGAACACTGAAGCTTTCTTT. It translates to CAWKLPALNTEAFF.

V gene TRBV19 combines with J gene TRBJ2-5; no definite D call. V shed 3 bases and J shed 5 bases, with 13 bases lying between them. The CDR3 is 14 residues long. Germline CDR1 is LNHDA and CDR2 is SQIVND (reference sequence). The CDR3 DNA sequence: TGTGCCAGTAGTATCCCCGGGCGTGGCGAGACCCAGTACTTC. Translating gives CASSIPGRGETQYF.

This clonotype occurred a few times. This sequence joins TRBV12-3 or TRBV12-4 and TRBJ2-7, with TRBD2 matching 7 bases. This CDR3 is built from 15 residues. V lost 2 bases to trimming and J lost 0 bases; unmatched junction nucleotides: 4. CDR3: CASSLSGTSSYEQYF. The CDR3 coding sequence is TGTGCCAGCAGTTTAAGCGGGACGAGCTCCTACGAGCAGTACTTC.

A few counts support this clonotype. The chain has TRBV15 and TRBJ1-2, with 7 bases matching TRBD1. The CDR3 totals 16 residues. CDR1 LNHNV and CDR2 YYDKDF come from the germline V gene (reference sequence). Trimming cost V 1 base and J 8 bases; bases outside gene matches: 13. Here the CDR3 DNA reads TGTGCCACCAGCAGAGCAGCAGGGGGAAGTCCCGGCGGCTACACCTTC. Protein sequence: CATSRAAGGSPGGYTF.

This chain joins TRBV5-1 and TRBJ2-3; the D gene is possibly TRBD2 (6 bases). This CDR3 is built from 13 residues. Trimming left V 5 bases short and J 10 bases short, with 17 bases between. Looked up from germline, CDR1 is SGHRS and CDR2 is YFSETQ. CDR3 nucleotide sequence: TGCGCCAGCAGGCTAGCGAGGGCCGAGGCGCAGTATTTT. It translates to CASRLARAEAQYF.

The V gene is TRBV5-1, the J gene TRBJ2-1; 12 positions match TRBD2. The V gene end was trimmed by 0 bases and the J gene end by 3 bases; junction bases not matched to a gene: 4. Germline CDR1 SGHRS, CDR2 YFSETQ. The CDR3 extends over 17 amino acids. The CDR3 DNA reads as TGCGCCAGCAGCTTGGTCACTAGCGGGAGGAACTACAATGAGCAGTTCTTC. Its translation: CASSLVTSGRNYNEQFF.

This clonotype was counted only a few times. This chain links TRBV12-3 or TRBV12-4 with TRBJ2-5; 7 nucleotides match TRBD2. V shed 6 bases and J 6 bases; nucleotides not matched to a gene: 13. The CDR3 length is 15 residues. The CDR3 DNA reads as TGTGCCAGCAGCCCCCGGCTAGCGGAGGGGAAGACCCAGTACTTC. It is translated as CASSPRLAEGKTQYF.

This chain joins TRBV3-1 and TRBJ1-1, with 9 nucleotides matching TRBD1. The CDR3 runs to 13 residues. Germline V CDR1 and CDR2: LGHDT, YNNKEL (reference sequence). V trimming: 5 bases; J trimming: 5 bases; junction bases outside the gene matches: 3. The CDR3 sequence: CASSYRGLTEAFF. The DNA of the CDR3 is TGTGCCAGCAGCTACAGGGGGCTTACTGAAGCTTTCTTT.

The table lists this clonotype with a few counts. DNA of the CDR3: TGTGCCAGCAGCCTCCGGACAGGCATGAACACTGAAGCTTTCTTT. This encodes CASSLRTGMNTEAFF. The rearrangement uses TRBV3-1 and TRBJ1-1, with TRBD1 identical over 7 bases. J gave up 0 bases and V 4 bases, and 5 bases lay outside the gene matches. This CDR3 is 15 amino acids long. Germline V lookup: CDR1 LGHDT, CDR2 YNNKEL (reference sequence).